Shown below are 18 T cell receptor beta chains from a single sample sequenced in a study of identical twins. TCRdb recomputed calls from the 5' RACE reads with MiXCR, one row per CDR3 protein. The sample shows under 1 million distinct CDR3 sequences, approximately 13% of them seen only once. These data also featured in a second study, about yellow fever vaccine responses in identical twins.

The sequenced sample was PBMCs. These receptor sequences come from a woman aged 18-29 years in good health.

This clonotype was seen more than once but under ten times. CDR3 region: CASSYLKTYEQYF. Written as DNA, the CDR3 is TGTGCCAGCAGTTACCTAAAAACCTACGAGCAGTACTTC. This chain uses TRBV6-2 or TRBV6-3 with TRBJ2-7; D ambiguous. Germline-derived CDR1 and CDR2 are MNHEY and SVGEGT. The CDR3 contains 13 residues. V gave up 2 bases and J gave up 2 bases, with 7 bases separating them.

V is TRBV24-1 and J is TRBJ2-1; 9 bases line up with TRBD1. V gave up 2 bases and J gave up 4 bases; unmatched junction bases: 5. The CDR3 runs 16 residues. Germline assignment: CDR1 KGHDR and CDR2 SFDVKD. In nucleotides, the CDR3 is TGTGCCACCAGTGATTCAAGCGGGACAGGGTACAATGAGCAGTTCTTC. Its translation: CATSDSSGTGYNEQFF.

The sample holds a few counts of this clonotype. The rearrangement links TRBV5-1 to TRBJ1-5; no definite D call. Trimming pared 4 bases from V and 0 bases from J, leaving 11 bases between. This CDR3 comprises 15 residues. Germline loops: CDR1 SGHRS, CDR2 YFSETQ. CDR3 DNA sequence: TGCGCCAGCAGCCCCATGGGCTATAGCAATCAGCCCCAGCATTTT. Its protein is CASSPMGYSNQPQHF. Using reference TRBV5-1 and TRBJ1-5 for the parts outside the CDR3, the full variable domain is KAGVTQTPRYLIKTRGQQVTLSCSPISGHRSVSWYQQTPGQGLQFLFEYFSETQRNKGNFPGRFSGRQFSNSRSEMNVSTLELGDSALYLCASSPMGYSNQPQHFGDGTRLSIL.

The chain is built from TRBV5-1 and TRBJ2-1, with 11 bases fitting TRBD1. Per germline, CDR1 SGHRS and CDR2 YFSETQ. V trimming: 4 bases; J trimming: 3 bases; junction bases outside the gene matches: 6. There are 16 residues in the CDR3. The CDR3 loop is CASSHGTGGNYNEQFF. The CDR3 bases are TGCGCCAGCAGCCACGGGACAGGGGGAAACTACAATGAGCAGTTCTTC.

The chain links TRBV28 to TRBJ2-3, with 8 bases aligning to TRBD2. Germline CDR1 and CDR2: MDHEN and SYDVKM. After removal of 6 bases from V and 2 bases from J, the junction contained 4 bases not matched to a gene. The CDR3 runs to 14 residues. CDR3 in DNA: TGTGCCAGCAGACTAGCGGTGGTCACAGATACGCAGTATTTT. It translates to CASRLAVVTDTQYF. Complete variable domain (other parts from reference TRBV28 and TRBJ2-3): DVKVTQSSRYLVKRTGEKVFLECVQDMDHENMFWYRQDPGLGLRLIYFSYDVKMKEKGDIPEGYSVSREKKERFSLILESASTNQTSMYLCASRLAVVTDTQYFGPGTRLTVL.

This clonotype was seen many times. This chain links TRBV3-1 with TRBJ1-2; 10 bases agree with TRBD1. The CDR3 has 15 residues. CDR1 is LGHDT and CDR2 is YNNKEL in the germline V gene (reference sequence). Trimming removed 1 base from V and 6 bases from J; junction bases left unmatched: 5. CDR3 bases: TGTGCCAGCAGCCAAGTACCAGACAGGGGGCATGGCTACACCTTC. It codes for CASSQVPDRGHGYTF.

The chain has TRBV20-1 and TRBJ2-1; TRBD2 matches 7 bases. The CDR3 consists of 14 residues. Germline V gene lookup returns CDR1 DFQATT and CDR2 SNEGSKA (reference sequence). Trimming at V came to 2 bases and at J to 7 bases, leaving 8 bases not matched to a gene. This CDR3 is CSARTGGRSNEQFF. The CDR3 nucleotides are TGCAGTGCTAGAACGGGCGGGAGAAGTAATGAGCAGTTCTTC.

This clonotype was seen only a few times. This chain connects TRBV10-3 to TRBJ1-2; TRBD1 is a possible D gene (5 bases). The CDR3 length is 13 residues. V lost 2 bases and J lost 2, with 6 bases in between. Germline V lookup: CDR1 ENHRY, CDR2 SYGVKD. The CDR3 DNA is TGTGCCATCAGTGAGGCAGGGAACTATGGCTACACCTTC. Translated, it gives CAISEAGNYGYTF.

Only a few counts were recorded for this clonotype. The CDR3 region is CASSRQGAVTF. In DNA form, the CDR3 reads TGTGCCAGCAGTAGACAGGGGGCTGTCACCTTC. The chain carries TRBV2 and TRBJ1-2; 10 nucleotides match TRBD1. This CDR3 spans 11 amino acids. J gave up 13 bases and V 5 bases, and 4 bases lay outside the gene matches. CDR1 SNHLY and CDR2 FYNNEI come from the germline V gene.

The rearrangement links TRBV7-9 to TRBJ1-2; 7 nucleotides match TRBD1. The germline V gene encodes CDR1 SEHNR and CDR2 FQNEAQ (reference sequence). The junction had 16 bases not matched to a gene; V was cut back by 5 bases and J by 10 bases. The CDR3 covers 15 residues. The CDR3 is CASSLTIQGPLLYTF. The DNA of the CDR3 is TGTGCCAGCAGCCTCACTATACAGGGGCCCCTCCTCTACACCTTC.

The chain has TRBV11-2 and TRBJ2-7; 9 positions match TRBD2. From germline, CDR1 is SGHAT and CDR2 FQNNGV. V shed 2 bases and J 6 bases; nucleotides not matched to a gene: 5. The CDR3 extends over 14 amino acids. The DNA for the CDR3 is TGTGCCAGCAGCTTATATAGCGGGAGCGCCGAGCAGTACTTC. It yields the protein CASSLYSGSAEQYF.

This clonotype showed up just a few times. The CDR3, as DNA: TGTGCCATCACCAGACTAGCGGGAGATAACGAGCAGTACTTC. The encoded protein is CAITRLAGDNEQYF. The J gene is TRBJ2-7, the V gene TRBV10-3, with 12 bases identical to TRBD2. Germline V gene data show CDR1 as ENHRY and CDR2 as SYGVKD. Trimming cost V 7 bases and J 5 bases; bases outside gene matches: 6. CDR3 length: 14 residues.

The chain joins TRBV7-9 to TRBJ2-3, with a possible D match to TRBD1 (5 bases). From germline, CDR1 is SEHNR and CDR2 FQNEAQ (reference sequence). This CDR3 is built from 14 residues. Trimming took off 4 bases at V and 3 bases at J, with 11 bases between the two ends. The CDR3 spells CASSSDMRTDTQYF. CDR3 DNA: TGTGCCAGCAGCTCGGACATGCGTACAGATACGCAGTATTTT.

The table lists this clonotype with a few counts. The V gene is TRBV27, the J gene TRBJ2-1; 8 bases map to TRBD2. The CDR3 spans 16 residues. Looked up from germline, CDR1 is MNHEY and CDR2 is SMNVEV (reference sequence). The ends lost 5 bases at V and 3 bases at J; junction bases unmatched: 9. CDR3 coding DNA: TGTGCCAGCAGTCCTCCGACTAGCGCCAACTACAATGAGCAGTTCTTC. It codes for CASSPPTSANYNEQFF.

This clonotype turned up a few times. The chain employs TRBV5-1 and TRBJ2-1; TRBD2 matches at 12 bases. Losses at the gene ends were 7 bases for V and 7 bases for J; bases not matched to a gene: 3. Germline V gene data show CDR1 as SGHRS and CDR2 as YFSETQ. The CDR3 length is 13 residues. The CDR3 nucleotides are TGCGCCAGCGGACTAGCGGGGACAAATGAGCAGTTCTTC. This translates into CASGLAGTNEQFF. Full variable domain (outside the CDR3, taken from reference TRBV5-1 and TRBJ2-1): KAGVTQTPRYLIKTRGQQVTLSCSPISGHRSVSWYQQTPGQGLQFLFEYFSETQRNKGNFPGRFSGRQFSNSRSEMNVSTLELGDSALYLCASGLAGTNEQFFGPGTRLTVL.

This clonotype was detected many times. This chain joins TRBV20-1 and TRBJ2-7; D unresolved. Per the germline V gene, CDR1 is DFQATT and CDR2 is SNEGSKA (reference sequence). The CDR3 has 15 residues. V was pared by 4 bases and J by 2 bases, with 18 bases between. CDR3 DNA sequence: TGCAGTGCTACGCTAAAATTCAGGCCAGCCTACGAGCAGTACTTC. It specifies CSATLKFRPAYEQYF.

This clonotype turned up a few times. The CDR3 loop is CASRTSEKTGELFF. The CDR3 DNA is TGTGCCAGTAGAACTAGTGAAAAGACCGGGGAGCTGTTTTTT. This chain joins TRBV19 and TRBJ2-2, with D perhaps matching TRBD2 (5 bases). The CDR3 extends over 14 amino acids. The germline CDR1 and CDR2 sequences are LNHDA and SQIVND (reference sequence). V shed 6 bases and J shed 5 bases, with 13 bases lying between them. The full variable domain, rest sourced from reference TRBV19 and TRBJ2-2, is DGGITQSPKYLFRKEGQNVTLSCEQNLNHDAMYWYRQDPGQGLRLIYYSQIVNDFQKGDIAEGYSVSREKKESFPLTVTSAQKNPTAFYLCASRTSEKTGELFFGEGSRLTVL.

The rearrangement links TRBV2 to TRBJ2-3; TRBD2 matches at 7 bases. Germline trimming cut 11 bases from V and 5 bases from J; bases unmatched to any gene: 7. This CDR3 spans 12 amino acids. The germline gives CDR1 SNHLY, CDR2 FYNNEI. The CDR3 DNA sequence: TGTGCCCCCCGGGACTACAGAGATACGCAGTATTTT. As protein: CAPRDYRDTQYF.